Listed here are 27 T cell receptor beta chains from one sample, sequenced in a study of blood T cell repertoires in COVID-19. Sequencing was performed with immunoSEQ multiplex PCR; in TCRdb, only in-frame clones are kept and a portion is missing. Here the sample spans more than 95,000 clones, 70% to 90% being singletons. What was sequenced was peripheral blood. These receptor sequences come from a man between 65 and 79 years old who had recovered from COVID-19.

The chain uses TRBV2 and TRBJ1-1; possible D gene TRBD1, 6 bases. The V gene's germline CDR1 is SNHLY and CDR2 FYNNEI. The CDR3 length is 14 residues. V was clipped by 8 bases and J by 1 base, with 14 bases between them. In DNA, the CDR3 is TGTGCCAGCCGGACAGCCAGCCGGAACACTGAAGCTTTCTTT. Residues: CASRTASRNTEAFF. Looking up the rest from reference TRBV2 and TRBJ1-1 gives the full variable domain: EPEVTQTPSHQVTQMGQEVILRCVPISNHLYFYWYRQILGQKVEFLVSFYNNEISEKSEIFDDQFSVERPDGSNFTLKIRSTKLEDSAMYFCASRTASRNTEAFFGQGTRLTVV.

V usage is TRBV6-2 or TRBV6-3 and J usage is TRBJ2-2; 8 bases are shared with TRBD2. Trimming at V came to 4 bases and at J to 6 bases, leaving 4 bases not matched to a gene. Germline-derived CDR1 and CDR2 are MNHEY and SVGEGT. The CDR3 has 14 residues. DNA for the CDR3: TGTGCCAGCAGTTCGATAGCGGGACCCGGGGAGCTGTTTTTT. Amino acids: CASSSIAGPGELFF.

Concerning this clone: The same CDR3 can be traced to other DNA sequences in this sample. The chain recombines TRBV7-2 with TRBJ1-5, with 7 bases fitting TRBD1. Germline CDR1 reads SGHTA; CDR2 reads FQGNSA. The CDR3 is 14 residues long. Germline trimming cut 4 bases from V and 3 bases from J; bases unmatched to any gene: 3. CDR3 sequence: CASSSTGNNQPQHF. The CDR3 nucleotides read TGTGCCAGCAGCTCGACAGGGAACAATCAGCCCCAGCATTTT.

The CDR3 region is CASRPARITDTQYF. Written as DNA, the CDR3 is TGTGCCAGCCGTCCAGCGAGGATCACGGATACGCAGTATTTT. This chain links TRBV28 with TRBJ2-3, with D hard to call. Germline V gene lookup returns CDR1 MDHEN and CDR2 SYDVKM. The V and J ends lost 8 bases and 6 bases respectively, with 18 bases between them. CDR3 length: 14 residues.

CDR3 region: CSAFRLNTQYF. CDR3 coding DNA: TGCAGTGCCTTCCGACTGAATACGCAGTATTTT. This chain joins TRBV20-1 and TRBJ2-3; D uncertain. CDR1 and CDR2 (germline): DFQATT, SNEGSKA (reference sequence). CDR3 length equals 11 residues. The V end lost 6 bases, the J end lost 7 bases, and 11 bases lay between the germline ends.

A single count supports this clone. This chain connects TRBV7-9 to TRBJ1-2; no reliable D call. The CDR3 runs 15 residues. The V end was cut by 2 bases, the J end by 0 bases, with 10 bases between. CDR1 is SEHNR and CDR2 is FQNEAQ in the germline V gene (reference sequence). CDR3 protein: CASSLSQTTNYGYTF. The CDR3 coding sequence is TGTGCCAGCAGCTTATCACAGACTACTAACTATGGCTACACCTTC.

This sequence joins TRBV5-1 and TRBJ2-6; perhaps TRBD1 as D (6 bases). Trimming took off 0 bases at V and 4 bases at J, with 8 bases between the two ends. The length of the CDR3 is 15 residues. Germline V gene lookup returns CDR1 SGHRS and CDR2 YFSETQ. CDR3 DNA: TGCGCCAGCAGCTTGGAGGGGACAGGGGCCAACGTCCTGACTTTC. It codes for CASSLEGTGANVLTF. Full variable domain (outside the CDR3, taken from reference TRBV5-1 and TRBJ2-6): KAGVTQTPRYLIKTRGQQVTLSCSPISGHRSVSWYQQTPGQGLQFLFEYFSETQRNKGNFPGRFSGRQFSNSRSEMNVSTLELGDSALYLCASSLEGTGANVLTFGAGSRLTVL.

The CDR3 DNA reads TGTGCCAGCTCACCGAACAGGGGCCGGGATATAAATTCACCCCTCCACTTT. Residues: CASSPNRGRDINSPLHF. The rearrangement links TRBV18 to TRBJ1-6; TRBD1 aligns across 7 bases. The CDR3 consists of 17 residues. CDR1 is KGHSH, CDR2 LQKENI, per germline. V shed 3 bases, J shed 7 bases, and the junction held 12 bases outside the gene matches.

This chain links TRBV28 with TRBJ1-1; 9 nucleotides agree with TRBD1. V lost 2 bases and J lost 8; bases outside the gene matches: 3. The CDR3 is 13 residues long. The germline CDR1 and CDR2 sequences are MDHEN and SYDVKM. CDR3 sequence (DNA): TGTGCCAGCAGTTTAGGGACAGGGTTAGAAGCTTTCTTT. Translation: CASSLGTGLEAFF.

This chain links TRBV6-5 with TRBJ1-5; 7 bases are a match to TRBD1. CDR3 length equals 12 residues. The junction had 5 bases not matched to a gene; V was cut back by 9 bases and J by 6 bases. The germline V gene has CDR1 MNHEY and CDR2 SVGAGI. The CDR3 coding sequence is TGTGCCAGTCGGACAGGAGCTCAGCCCCAGCATTTT. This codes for CASRTGAQPQHF.

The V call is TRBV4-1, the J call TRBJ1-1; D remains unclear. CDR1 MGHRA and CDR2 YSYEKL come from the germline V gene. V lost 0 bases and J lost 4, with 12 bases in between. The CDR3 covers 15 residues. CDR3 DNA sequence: TGCGCCAGCAGCCAAGACACACGGAGAAGCACTGAAGCTTTCTTT. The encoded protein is CASSQDTRRSTEAFF.

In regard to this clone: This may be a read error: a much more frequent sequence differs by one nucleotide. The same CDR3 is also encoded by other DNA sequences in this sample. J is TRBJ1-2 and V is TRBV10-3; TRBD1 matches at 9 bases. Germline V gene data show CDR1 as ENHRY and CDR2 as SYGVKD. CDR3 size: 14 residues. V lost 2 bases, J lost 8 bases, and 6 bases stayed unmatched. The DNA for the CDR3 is TGTGCCATCAGTGAGGGGGGACAGGGAGGAGGCTACACCTTC. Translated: CAISEGGQGGGYTF.

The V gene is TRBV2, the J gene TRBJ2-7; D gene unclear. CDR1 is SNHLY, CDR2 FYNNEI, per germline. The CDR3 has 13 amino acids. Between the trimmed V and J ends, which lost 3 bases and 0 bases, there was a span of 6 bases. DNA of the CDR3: TGTGCCAGCAGTGAGGGCCCCTCCTACGAGCAGTACTTC. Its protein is CASSEGPSYEQYF.

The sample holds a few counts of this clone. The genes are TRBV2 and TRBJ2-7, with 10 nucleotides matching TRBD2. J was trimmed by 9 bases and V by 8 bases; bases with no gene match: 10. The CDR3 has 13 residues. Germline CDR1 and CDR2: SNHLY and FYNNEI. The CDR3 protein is CASLAGVVSRQYF. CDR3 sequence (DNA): TGTGCCAGCCTAGCGGGAGTTGTGTCCAGGCAGTACTTC.

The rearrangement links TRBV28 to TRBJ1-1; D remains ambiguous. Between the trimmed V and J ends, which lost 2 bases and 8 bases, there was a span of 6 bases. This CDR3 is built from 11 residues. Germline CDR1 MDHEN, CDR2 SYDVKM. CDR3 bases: TGTGCCAGCAGTTTACTCCTAGAAGCTTTCTTT. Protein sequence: CASSLLLEAFF.

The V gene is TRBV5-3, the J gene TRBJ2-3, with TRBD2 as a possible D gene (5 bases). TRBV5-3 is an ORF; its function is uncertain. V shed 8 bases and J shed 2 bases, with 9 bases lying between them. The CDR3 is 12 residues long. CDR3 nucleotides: TGTGCCAGGCGGGTGTTCACAGATACGCAGTATTTT. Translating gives CARRVFTDTQYF.

CDR3 amino acids: CASSLEASGDYNEQFF. CDR3 bases: TGCGCCAGCAGCTTGGAGGCTAGCGGGGATTACAATGAGCAGTTCTTC. The chain joins TRBV5-1 to TRBJ2-1; 9 nucleotides match TRBD2. V lost 0 bases and J lost 4; bases outside the gene matches: 5. The CDR3 extends over 16 amino acids. Germline loops: CDR1 SGHRS, CDR2 YFSETQ.

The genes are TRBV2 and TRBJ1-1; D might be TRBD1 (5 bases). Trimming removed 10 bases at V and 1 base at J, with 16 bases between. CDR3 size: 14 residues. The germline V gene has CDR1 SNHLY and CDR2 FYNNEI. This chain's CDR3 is CATDQGVRNTEAFF. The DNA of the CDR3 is TGTGCCACCGATCAAGGGGTGAGGAACACTGAAGCTTTCTTT.

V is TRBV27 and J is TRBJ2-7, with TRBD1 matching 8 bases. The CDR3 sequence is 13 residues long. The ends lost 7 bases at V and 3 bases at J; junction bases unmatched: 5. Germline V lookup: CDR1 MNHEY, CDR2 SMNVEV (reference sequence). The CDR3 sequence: CASTNRGYYEQYF. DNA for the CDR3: TGTGCCAGCACTAACAGGGGGTACTACGAGCAGTACTTC.

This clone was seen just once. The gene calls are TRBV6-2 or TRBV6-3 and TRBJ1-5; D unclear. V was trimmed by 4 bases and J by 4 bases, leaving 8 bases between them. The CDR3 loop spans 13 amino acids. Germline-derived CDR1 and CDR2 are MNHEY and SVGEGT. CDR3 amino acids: CASSSVRNQPQHF. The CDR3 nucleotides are TGTGCCAGCAGTTCAGTCAGGAATCAGCCCCAGCATTTT.

The CDR3: CATGLDRITYEQYF. The CDR3 DNA follows: TGTGCCACCGGGTTAGACAGGATTACCTACGAGCAGTACTTC. This chain uses TRBV28 with TRBJ2-7; possibly TRBD1 for D (6 bases). Germline V lookup: CDR1 MDHEN, CDR2 SYDVKM. The CDR3 has 14 residues. V shed 10 bases and J shed 2 bases, with 18 bases lying between them.

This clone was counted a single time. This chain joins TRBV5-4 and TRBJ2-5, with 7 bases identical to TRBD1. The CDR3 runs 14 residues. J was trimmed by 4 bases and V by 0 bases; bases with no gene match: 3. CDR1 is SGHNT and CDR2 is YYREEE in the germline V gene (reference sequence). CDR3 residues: CASSLGQGVETQYF. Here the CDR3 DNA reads TGTGCCAGCAGCTTGGGGCAGGGGGTAGAGACCCAGTACTTC. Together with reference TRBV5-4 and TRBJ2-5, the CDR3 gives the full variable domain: ETGVTQSPTHLIKTRGQQVTLRCSSQSGHNTVSWYQQALGQGPQFIFQYYREEENGRGNFPPRFSGLQFPNYSSELNVNALELDDSALYLCASSLGQGVETQYFGPGTRLLVL.

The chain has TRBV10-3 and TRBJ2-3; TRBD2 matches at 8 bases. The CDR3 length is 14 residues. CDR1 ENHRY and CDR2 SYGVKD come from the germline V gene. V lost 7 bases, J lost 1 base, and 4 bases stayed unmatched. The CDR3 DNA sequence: TGTGCCATCAAAGCGGGAGAGGGCACAGATACGCAGTATTTT. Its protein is CAIKAGEGTDTQYF.

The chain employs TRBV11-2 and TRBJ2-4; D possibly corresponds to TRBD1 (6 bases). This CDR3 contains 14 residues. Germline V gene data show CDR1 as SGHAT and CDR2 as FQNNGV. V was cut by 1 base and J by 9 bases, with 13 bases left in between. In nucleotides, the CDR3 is TGTGCCAGCAGCTTAGTGCCGGGACATAGCATTCAGTACTTC. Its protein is CASSLVPGHSIQYF. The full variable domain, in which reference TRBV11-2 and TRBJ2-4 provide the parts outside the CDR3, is EAGVAQSPRYKIIEKRQSVAFWCNPISGHATLYWYQQILGQGPKLLIQFQNNGVVDDSQLPKDRFSAERLKGVDSTLKIQPAKLEDSAVYLCASSLVPGHSIQYFGAGTRLSVL.

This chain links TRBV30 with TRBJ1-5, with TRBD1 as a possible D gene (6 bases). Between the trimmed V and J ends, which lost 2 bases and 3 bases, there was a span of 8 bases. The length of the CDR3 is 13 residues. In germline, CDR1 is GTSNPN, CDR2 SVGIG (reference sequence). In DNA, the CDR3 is TGTGCCTGGAGTCCGGGACACAATCAGCCCCAGCATTTT. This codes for CAWSPGHNQPQHF.

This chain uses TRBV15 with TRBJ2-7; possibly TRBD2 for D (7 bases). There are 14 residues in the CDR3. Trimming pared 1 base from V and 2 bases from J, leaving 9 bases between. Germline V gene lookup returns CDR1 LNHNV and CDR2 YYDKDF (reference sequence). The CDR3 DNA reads TGTGCCACCAGCAGAGGAGGGGGGGCCTACGAGCAGTACTTC. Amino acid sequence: CATSRGGGAYEQYF.

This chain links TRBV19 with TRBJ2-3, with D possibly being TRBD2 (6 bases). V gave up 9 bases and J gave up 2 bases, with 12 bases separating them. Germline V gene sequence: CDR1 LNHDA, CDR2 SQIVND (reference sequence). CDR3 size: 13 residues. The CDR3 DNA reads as TGTGCCAGCCTCAGGGAGGACACAGATACGCAGTATTTT. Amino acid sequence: CASLREDTDTQYF.